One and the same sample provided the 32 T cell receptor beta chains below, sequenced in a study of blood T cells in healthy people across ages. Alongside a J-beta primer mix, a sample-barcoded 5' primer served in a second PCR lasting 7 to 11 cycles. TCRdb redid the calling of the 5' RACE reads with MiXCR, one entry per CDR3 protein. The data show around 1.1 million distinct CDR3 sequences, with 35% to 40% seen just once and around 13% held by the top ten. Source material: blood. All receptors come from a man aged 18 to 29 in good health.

As DNA, the CDR3 is TGTGCCCGCGTTACCAGCGGGGGCACAGATACGCAGTATTTT. Its protein is CARVTSGGTDTQYF. The rearrangement uses TRBV21-1 and TRBJ2-3; the table's TRBD2 call for D was not verified on the DNA. TRBV21-1 is deemed a pseudogene. The CDR3 is 14 residues long.

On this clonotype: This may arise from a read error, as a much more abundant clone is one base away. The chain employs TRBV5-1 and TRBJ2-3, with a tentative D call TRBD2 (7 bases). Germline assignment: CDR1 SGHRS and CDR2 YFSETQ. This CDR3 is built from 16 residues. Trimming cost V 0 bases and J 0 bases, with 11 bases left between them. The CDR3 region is CASSLDGGLSTDTQYF. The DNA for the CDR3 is TGCGCCAGCAGCTTGGACGGGGGGCTTAGCACAGATACGCAGTATTTT. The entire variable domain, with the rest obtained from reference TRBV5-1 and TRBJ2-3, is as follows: KAGVTQTPRYLIKTRGQQVTLSCSPISGHRSVSWYQQTPGQGLQFLFEYFSETQRNKGNFPGRFSGRQFSNSRSEMNVSTLELGDSALYLCASSLDGGLSTDTQYFGPGTRLTVL.

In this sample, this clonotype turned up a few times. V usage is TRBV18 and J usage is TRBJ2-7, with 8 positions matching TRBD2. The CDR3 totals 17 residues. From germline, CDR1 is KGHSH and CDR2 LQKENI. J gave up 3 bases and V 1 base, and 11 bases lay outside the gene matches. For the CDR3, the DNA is TGTGCCAGCTCACCACGGAGCGGGGGATCAGGCATCTACGAGCAGTACTTC. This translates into CASSPRSGGSGIYEQYF.

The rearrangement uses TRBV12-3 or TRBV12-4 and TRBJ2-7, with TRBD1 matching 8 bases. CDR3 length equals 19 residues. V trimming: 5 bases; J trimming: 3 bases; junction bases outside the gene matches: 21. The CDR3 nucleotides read TGTGCCAGCAGTCCGACGAGAGGTTTTTTGAGACAGGGGAGCTACGAGCAGTACTTC. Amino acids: CASSPTRGFLRQGSYEQYF.

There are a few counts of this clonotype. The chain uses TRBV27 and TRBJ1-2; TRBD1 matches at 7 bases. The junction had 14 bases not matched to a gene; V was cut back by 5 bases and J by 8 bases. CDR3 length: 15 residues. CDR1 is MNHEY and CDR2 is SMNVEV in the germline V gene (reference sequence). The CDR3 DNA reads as TGTGCCAGCAGTCCCTATACAGGGACAGATTTAGGCTACACCTTC. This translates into CASSPYTGTDLGYTF.

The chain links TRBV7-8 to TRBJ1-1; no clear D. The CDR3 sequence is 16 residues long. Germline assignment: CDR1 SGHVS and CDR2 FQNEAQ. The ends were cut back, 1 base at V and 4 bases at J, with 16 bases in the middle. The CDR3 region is CASSLEFGVRGTEAFF. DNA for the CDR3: TGTGCCAGCAGCTTAGAGTTTGGGGTTCGTGGCACTGAAGCTTTCTTT.

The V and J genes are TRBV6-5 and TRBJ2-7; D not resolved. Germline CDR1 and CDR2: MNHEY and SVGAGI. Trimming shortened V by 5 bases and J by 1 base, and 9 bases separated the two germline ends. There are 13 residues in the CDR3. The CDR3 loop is CASSVSGSYEQYF. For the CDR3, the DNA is TGTGCCAGCAGTGTCTCCGGGTCCTACGAGCAGTACTTC.

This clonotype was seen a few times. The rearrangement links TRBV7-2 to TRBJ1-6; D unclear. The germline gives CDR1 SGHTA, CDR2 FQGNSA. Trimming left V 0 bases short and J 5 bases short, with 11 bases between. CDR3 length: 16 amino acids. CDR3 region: CASSLAARGNNSPLHF. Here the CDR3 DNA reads TGTGCCAGCAGCTTAGCGGCCCGAGGGAATAATTCACCCCTCCACTTT.

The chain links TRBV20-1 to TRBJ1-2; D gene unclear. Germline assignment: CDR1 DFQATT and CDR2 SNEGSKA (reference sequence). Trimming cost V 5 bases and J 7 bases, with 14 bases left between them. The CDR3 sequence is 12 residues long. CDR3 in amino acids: CSAPVGQIGYTF. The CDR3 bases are TGCAGTGCTCCTGTGGGCCAGATTGGCTACACCTTC.

CDR3: CASSLDRGTFNYGYTF. The CDR3 DNA reads TGCGCCAGCAGCTTGGACAGGGGGACATTTAACTATGGCTACACCTTC. The chain links TRBV5-1 to TRBJ1-2, with TRBD1 matching over 8 bases. Germline trimming cut 0 bases from V and 1 base from J; bases unmatched to any gene: 5. This CDR3 region has 16 residues. CDR1 is SGHRS and CDR2 is YFSETQ in the germline V gene. Full variable domain (remainder filled in from reference TRBV5-1 and TRBJ1-2): KAGVTQTPRYLIKTRGQQVTLSCSPISGHRSVSWYQQTPGQGLQFLFEYFSETQRNKGNFPGRFSGRQFSNSRSEMNVSTLELGDSALYLCASSLDRGTFNYGYTFGSGTRLTVV.

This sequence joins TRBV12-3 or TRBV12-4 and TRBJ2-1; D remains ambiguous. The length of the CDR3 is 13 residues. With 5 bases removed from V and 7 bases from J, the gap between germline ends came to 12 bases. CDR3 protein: CASSPIGLNEQFF. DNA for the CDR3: TGTGCCAGCAGTCCTATAGGCCTTAATGAGCAGTTCTTC.

The CDR3 DNA reads as TGTGCCAGCAGCGTACCACAGTCCTACGAGCAGTACTTC. This translates into CASSVPQSYEQYF. The chain carries TRBV7-2 and TRBJ2-7; D is unclear. CDR1 SGHTA and CDR2 FQGNSA come from the germline V gene. Trimming took 5 bases from V and 1 from J, leaving 9 bases between them. The CDR3 is 13 amino acids. Together with reference TRBV7-2 and TRBJ2-7, the CDR3 gives the full variable domain: GAGVSQSPSNKVTEKGKDVELRCDPISGHTALYWYRQSLGQGLEFLIYFQGNSAPDKSGLPSDRFSAERTGGSVSTLTIQRTQQEDSAVYLCASSVPQSYEQYFGPGTRLTVT.

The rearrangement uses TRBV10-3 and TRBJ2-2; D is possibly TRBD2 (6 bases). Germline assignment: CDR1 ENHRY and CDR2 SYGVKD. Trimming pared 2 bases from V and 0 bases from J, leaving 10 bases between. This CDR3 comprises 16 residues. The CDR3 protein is CAISEIGGTNTGELFF. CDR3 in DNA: TGTGCCATCAGTGAGATCGGGGGAACGAACACCGGGGAGCTGTTTTTT.

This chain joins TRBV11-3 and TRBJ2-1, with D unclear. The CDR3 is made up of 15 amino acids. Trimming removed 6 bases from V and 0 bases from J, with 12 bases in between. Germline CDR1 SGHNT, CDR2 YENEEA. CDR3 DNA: TGTGCCAGCAGTTCCGACTCGAGCTCCTACAATGAGCAGTTCTTC. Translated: CASSSDSSSYNEQFF.

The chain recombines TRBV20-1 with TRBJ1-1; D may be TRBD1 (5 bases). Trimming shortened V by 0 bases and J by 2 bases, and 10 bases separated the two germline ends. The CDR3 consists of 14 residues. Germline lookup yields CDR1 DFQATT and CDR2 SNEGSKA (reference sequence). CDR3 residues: CSARDPGPNTEAFF. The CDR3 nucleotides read TGCAGTGCTAGAGATCCGGGGCCTAACACTGAAGCTTTCTTT.

CDR3 sequence: CASSVAVGSGANVLTF. CDR3 coding DNA: TGTGCCAGCAGCGTAGCTGTGGGAAGTGGGGCCAACGTCCTGACTTTC. V is TRBV9 and J is TRBJ2-6, with D hard to call. This CDR3 has 16 residues. In germline, CDR1 is SGDLS, CDR2 YYNGEE. The V end lost 0 bases, the J end lost 3 bases, and 10 bases lay between the germline ends.

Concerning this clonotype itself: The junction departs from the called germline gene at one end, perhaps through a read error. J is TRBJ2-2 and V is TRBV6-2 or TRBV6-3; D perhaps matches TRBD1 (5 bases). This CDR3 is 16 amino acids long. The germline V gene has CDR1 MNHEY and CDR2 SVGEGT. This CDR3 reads CASSYLAGLNTGELFF. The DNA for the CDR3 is TGTGCCAGTAGTTACCTGGCAGGGTTGAACACCGGGGAGCTGTTTTTT.

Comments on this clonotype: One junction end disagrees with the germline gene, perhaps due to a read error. In DNA form, the CDR3 reads TGTACCAGCAGCCATTCACCCCTCCACTTT. Encoded protein: CTSSHSPLHF. V gene TRBV6-5 combines with J gene TRBJ1-6; D ambiguous. Germline V gene sequence: CDR1 MNHEY, CDR2 SVGAGI. This CDR3 region has 10 residues.

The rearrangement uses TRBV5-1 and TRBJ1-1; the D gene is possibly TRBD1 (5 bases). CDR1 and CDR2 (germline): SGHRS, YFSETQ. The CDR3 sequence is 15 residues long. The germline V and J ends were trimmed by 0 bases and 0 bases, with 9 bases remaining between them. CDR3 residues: CASSLGTIMNTEAFF. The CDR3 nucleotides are TGCGCCAGCAGCTTGGGGACAATCATGAACACTGAAGCTTTCTTT.

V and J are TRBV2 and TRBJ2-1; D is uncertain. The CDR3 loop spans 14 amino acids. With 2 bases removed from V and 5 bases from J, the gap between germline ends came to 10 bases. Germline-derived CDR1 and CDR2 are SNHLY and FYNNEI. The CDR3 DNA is TGTGCCAGCAGTGAAACGGGTCCGGACAATGAGCAGTTCTTC. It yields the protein CASSETGPDNEQFF.

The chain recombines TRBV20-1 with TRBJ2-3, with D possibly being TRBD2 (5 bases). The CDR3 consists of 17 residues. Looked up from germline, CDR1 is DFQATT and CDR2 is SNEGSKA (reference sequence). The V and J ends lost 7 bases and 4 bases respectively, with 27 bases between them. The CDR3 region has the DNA TGCAGTGTTCCGACCTTACACGGGCGGGTTGGGGCAGATACGCAGTATTTT. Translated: CSVPTLHGRVGADTQYF.

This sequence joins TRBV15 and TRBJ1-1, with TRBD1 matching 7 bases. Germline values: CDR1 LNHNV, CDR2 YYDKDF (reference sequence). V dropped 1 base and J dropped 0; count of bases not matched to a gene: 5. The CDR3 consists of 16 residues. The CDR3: CATSRGLGTVNTEAFF. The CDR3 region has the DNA TGTGCCACCAGCAGAGGGTTAGGGACAGTGAACACTGAAGCTTTCTTT.

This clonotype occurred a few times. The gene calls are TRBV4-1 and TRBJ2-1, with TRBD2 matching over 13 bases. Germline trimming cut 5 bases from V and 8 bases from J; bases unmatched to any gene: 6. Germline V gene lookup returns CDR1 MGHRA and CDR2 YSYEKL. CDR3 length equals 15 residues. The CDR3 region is CASSELAGGPDEQFF. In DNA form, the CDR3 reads TGCGCCAGCAGCGAACTAGCGGGGGGGCCGGATGAGCAGTTCTTC.

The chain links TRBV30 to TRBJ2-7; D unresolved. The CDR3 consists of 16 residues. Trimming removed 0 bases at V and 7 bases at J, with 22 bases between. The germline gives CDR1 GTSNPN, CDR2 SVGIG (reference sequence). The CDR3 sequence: CAWSVLRRMGLREQYF. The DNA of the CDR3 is TGTGCCTGGAGTGTATTGCGCAGGATGGGTCTACGGGAGCAGTACTTC.

The CDR3 bases are TGTGCCAGCAGCCCTAGCCTGGGACGCTACACCTTC. Amino acids: CASSPSLGRYTF. The gene calls are TRBV28 and TRBJ1-2, with D perhaps TRBD1 (5 bases). Between the trimmed V and J ends, which lost 6 bases and 9 bases, there was a span of 14 bases. The germline CDR1 and CDR2 sequences are MDHEN and SYDVKM. The CDR3 sequence is 12 residues long.

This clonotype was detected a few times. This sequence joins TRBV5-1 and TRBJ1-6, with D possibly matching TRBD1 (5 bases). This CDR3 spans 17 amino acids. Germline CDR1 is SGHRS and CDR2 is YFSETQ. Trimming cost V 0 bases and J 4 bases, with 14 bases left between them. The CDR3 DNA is TGCGCCAGCAGCTTGGACAGGAGCGAGTTATATAATTCACCCCTCCACTTT. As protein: CASSLDRSELYNSPLHF. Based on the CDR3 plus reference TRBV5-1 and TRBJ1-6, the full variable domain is KAGVTQTPRYLIKTRGQQVTLSCSPISGHRSVSWYQQTPGQGLQFLFEYFSETQRNKGNFPGRFSGRQFSNSRSEMNVSTLELGDSALYLCASSLDRSELYNSPLHFGNGTRLTVT.

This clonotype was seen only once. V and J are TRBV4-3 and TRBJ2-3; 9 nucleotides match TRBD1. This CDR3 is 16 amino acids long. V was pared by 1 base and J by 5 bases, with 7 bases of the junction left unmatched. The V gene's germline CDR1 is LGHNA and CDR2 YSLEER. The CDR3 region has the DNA TGCGCCAGCAGCCAAGGAGGGACAGGGATAAGAGATACGCAGTATTTT. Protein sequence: CASSQGGTGIRDTQYF.

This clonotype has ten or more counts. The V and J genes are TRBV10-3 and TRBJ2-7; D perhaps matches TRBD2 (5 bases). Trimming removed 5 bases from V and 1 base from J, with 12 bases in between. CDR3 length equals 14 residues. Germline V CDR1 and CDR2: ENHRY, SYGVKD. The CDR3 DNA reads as TGTGCCATCAGTAAGGAGACGGGGTCCTACGAGCAGTACTTC. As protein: CAISKETGSYEQYF.

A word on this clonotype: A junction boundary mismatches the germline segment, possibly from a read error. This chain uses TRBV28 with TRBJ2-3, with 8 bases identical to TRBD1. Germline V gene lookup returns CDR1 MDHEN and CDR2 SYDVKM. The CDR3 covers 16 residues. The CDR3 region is CASSLFQGASTDTRYF. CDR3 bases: TGTGCCAGCAGTTTATTCCAGGGGGCTAGCACAGATACGCGGTATTTT. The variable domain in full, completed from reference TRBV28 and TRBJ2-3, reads DVKVTQSSRYLVKRTGEKVFLECVQDMDHENMFWYRQDPGLGLRLIYFSYDVKMKEKGDIPEGYSVSREKKERFSLILESASTNQTSMYLCASSLFQGASTDTRYFGPGTRLTVL.

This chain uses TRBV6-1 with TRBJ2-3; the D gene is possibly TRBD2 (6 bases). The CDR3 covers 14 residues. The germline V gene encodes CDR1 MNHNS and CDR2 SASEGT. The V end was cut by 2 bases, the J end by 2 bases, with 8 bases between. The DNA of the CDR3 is TGTGCCAGCAGTGAAAGGACTAACACAGATACGCAGTATTTT. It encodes CASSERTNTDTQYF.

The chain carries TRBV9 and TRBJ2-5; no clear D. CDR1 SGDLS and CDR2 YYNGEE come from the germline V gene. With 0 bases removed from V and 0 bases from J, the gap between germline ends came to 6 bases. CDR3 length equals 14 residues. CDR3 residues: CASSVGRYQETQYF. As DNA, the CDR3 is TGTGCCAGCAGCGTAGGCCGGTACCAAGAGACCCAGTACTTC.

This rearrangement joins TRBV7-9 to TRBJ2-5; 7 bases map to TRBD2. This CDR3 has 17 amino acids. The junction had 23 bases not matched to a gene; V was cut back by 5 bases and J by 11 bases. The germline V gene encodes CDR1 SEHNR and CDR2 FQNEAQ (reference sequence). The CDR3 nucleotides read TGTGCCAGCAGCCCGACTATTAGAGCGGGAATCTACAATGAGCAGTACTTC. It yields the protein CASSPTIRAGIYNEQYF.